This is a list of T cell receptor beta chains from one sample in a study of cytomegalovirus exposure and HLA in healthy donors. The method was immunoSEQ multiplex PCR; TCRdb's version includes in-frame clones alone and lacks a portion of them. Of 200,000 or so clones listed, over 70% are singletons. Sequencing was performed on PBMCs. The receptors here all came from a man in his fifties in good health and CMV-seronegative. Both conserved end residues are part of each CDR3. The D gene is left open where the match is weak. Size values are once, few and many counts, or a class for expanded clones, and some rows have none.

D	V	J	size	CDR3	DNA
TRBD1	TRBV4-3	TRBJ1-1	few	CASSWTGDTEAFF	TGCGCCAGCAGCTGGACAGGCGACACTGAAGCTTTCTTT
.	TRBV19	TRBJ1-5	.	CASSPDWGGNQPQHF	TGTGCCAGTAGTCCCGACTGGGGAGGCAATCAGCCCCAGCATTTT
.	TRBV19	TRBJ1-2	.	CASSTRQALRGYTF	TGTGCCAGTAGTACCCGACAGGCCCTCAGAGGCTACACCTTC
TRBD1	TRBV5-6	TRBJ1-1	.	CASSWDSKNTEAFF	TGTGCCAGCAGCTGGGACAGCAAGAACACTGAAGCTTTCTTT
.	TRBV7-2	TRBJ2-7	few	CASSSSSYEQYF	TGTGCCAGCAGCTCCTCTAGCTACGAGCAGTACTTC
.	TRBV18	TRBJ1-3	.	CASSPLTDTLISGNTIYF	TGTGCCAGCTCACCGCTAACGGACACCCTCATCTCTGGAAACACCATATATTTT
TRBD2	TRBV27	TRBJ2-7	.	CASSFGTSGGLSEQYF	TGTGCCAGCAGTTTTGGGACTAGCGGGGGGCTGTCCGAGCAGTACTTC
TRBD1	TRBV6-1	TRBJ2-7	once	CASSGGTGSIEQYF	TGTGCCAGCTCTGGAGGGACAGGGAGCATCGAGCAGTACTTC
.	TRBV2	TRBJ2-3	.	CASTELDTQYF	TGTGCCAGCACCGAGCTAGATACGCAGTATTTT
TRBD2	TRBV29-1	TRBJ2-5	.	CSVDGTSGVAETQYF	TGCAGCGTTGACGGGACTAGCGGGGTAGCAGAGACCCAGTACTTC
TRBD1	TRBV5-1	TRBJ1-2	.	CASSLVPGGDYGYTF	TGCGCCAGCAGCTTGGTTCCAGGGGGCGACTATGGCTACACCTTC
.	TRBV4-1	TRBJ2-3	.	CASSQDSAGGSTDTQYF	TGCGCCAGCAGCCAAGATTCAGCGGGCGGAAGCACAGATACGCAGTATTTT
TRBD2	TRBV13	TRBJ2-1	.	CASSLGGWASGGAENEQFF	TGTGCCAGCAGCTTAGGCGGTTGGGCTAGCGGGGGGGCGGAAAATGAGCAGTTCTTC
.	TRBV10-3	TRBJ1-2	.	CAIGTRLYGYTF	TGTGCCATTGGCACGAGGTTGTATGGCTACACCTTC
.	TRBV5-5	TRBJ1-1	.	CASGREPNTEAFF	TGTGCCAGCGGCCGGGAGCCAAACACTGAAGCTTTCTTT
.	TRBV10-3	TRBJ2-2	.	CAISVVLGGAGELFF	TGTGCCATCAGTGTGGTACTTGGCGGTGCCGGGGAGCTGTTTTTT
.	TRBV29-1	TRBJ2-1	few	CSVEKDSYNEQFF	TGCAGCGTCGAGAAGGACAGCTACAATGAGCAGTTCTTC
.	TRBV29-1	TRBJ2-1	few	CSVPSSYNEQFF	TGCAGCGTCCCCAGCTCCTACAATGAGCAGTTCTTC
TRBD1	TRBV5-1	TRBJ2-1	.	CASRGQGDNEQFF	TGCGCCAGCAGGGGACAGGGTGACAATGAGCAGTTCTTC
TRBD1	TRBV18	TRBJ2-7	.	CASSPWDRGLGQYF	TGTGCCAGCTCACCGTGGGACAGGGGGCTCGGGCAGTACTTC
.	TRBV7-9	TRBJ2-3	.	CASSSPNSPSTDTQYF	TGTGCCAGCAGCTCCCCCAACAGTCCTAGCACAGATACGCAGTATTTT
TRBD1	TRBV25-1	TRBJ2-1	few	CASSGIPGTGAYNEQFF	TGTGCCAGCAGTGGAATTCCCGGGACAGGGGCCTACAATGAGCAGTTCTTC
.	TRBV7-2	TRBJ2-6	.	CASSREGSGANVLTF	TGTGCCAGCAGTCGGGAAGGCTCTGGGGCCAACGTCCTGACTTTC
TRBD1	TRBV9	TRBJ2-7	once	CASSFRDRSLGSDEQYF	TGTGCCAGCAGCTTCCGGGACAGATCCTTAGGGAGCGACGAGCAGTACTTC
.	TRBV9	TRBJ2-1	.	CASSARSSYNEQFF	TGTGCCAGCAGCGCACGGAGCTCCTACAATGAGCAGTTCTTC
TRBD1	TRBV29-1	TRBJ2-7	.	CSGGTGTGNEQYF	TGCAGCGGTGGAACCGGGACAGGGAACGAGCAGTACTTC
.	TRBV27	TRBJ1-2	few	CASSFSTDREAYTF	TGTGCCAGCAGTTTTTCAACCGATCGAGAAGCCTACACCTTC
TRBD1	TRBV29-1	TRBJ1-2	.	CSDQPGTGYGYTF	TGCAGCGACCAACCCGGGACAGGGTATGGCTACACCTTC
.	TRBV5-4	TRBJ1-2	few	CASSSDNNYGYTF	TGTGCCAGCAGCTCCGACAATAACTATGGCTACACCTTC
.	TRBV11-3	TRBJ1-1	.	CASSLHRGTEAFF	TGTGCCAGCAGCTTACACCGGGGTACTGAAGCTTTCTTT
.	TRBV29-1	TRBJ2-1	once	CSVEARGYEQFF	TGCAGCGTTGAAGCAAGGGGGTATGAGCAGTTCTTC
TRBD1	TRBV7-9	TRBJ2-5	.	CASSLTGYPQETQYF	TGTGCCAGCAGCCTGACAGGGTATCCTCAAGAGACCCAGTACTTC
.	TRBV9	TRBJ1-3	few	CASSVSGAPGARTGNTIYF	TGTGCCAGCAGCGTTAGCGGGGCGCCGGGGGCTCGGACTGGAAACACCATATATTTT
.	TRBV4-3	TRBJ2-5	.	CASSQDRGKETQYF	TGCGCCAGCAGCCAAGATCGAGGGAAAGAGACCCAGTACTTC
TRBD1	TRBV6-5	TRBJ2-7	.	CASSHDRDHEQYF	TGTGCCAGCAGTCATGACAGGGACCACGAGCAGTACTTC
TRBD2	TRBV9	TRBJ2-3	.	CASSVEAGGTPDTQYF	TGTGCCAGCAGCGTAGAGGCGGGGGGCACCCCAGATACGCAGTATTTT
.	TRBV4-3	TRBJ1-6	.	CASSQDAEGHGSSYNSPLHF	TGCGCCAGCAGCCAAGACGCCGAAGGGCACGGGAGTTCCTATAATTCACCCCTCCACTTT
TRBD1	TRBV19	TRBJ1-3	.	CASSTDRADGNTIYF	TGTGCCAGTAGCACTGACAGGGCGGACGGAAACACCATATATTTT
TRBD1	TRBV27	TRBJ2-3	.	CASSLAQGARTDTQYF	TGTGCCAGCAGTTTGGCTCAGGGGGCGAGGACAGATACGCAGTATTTT
.	TRBV11-3	TRBJ2-5	.	CASSLGEGPQETQYF	TGTGCCAGCAGTCTAGGCGAGGGCCCACAAGAGACCCAGTACTTC
TRBD1	TRBV13	TRBJ1-1	.	CASSSPRDRGLGTEAFF	TGTGCCAGCAGTAGTCCTCGGGACAGGGGGCTGGGCACTGAAGCTTTCTTT
.	TRBV2	TRBJ1-1	.	CASSAGARGTEAFF	TGTGCCAGCAGTGCGGGGGCGCGGGGGACTGAAGCTTTCTTT
.	TRBV7-8	TRBJ1-2	once	CASSLQGTEGYTF	TGTGCCAGCAGCCTTCAGGGTACAGAGGGCTACACCTTC
.	TRBV29-1	TRBJ2-2	.	CSATGPTGELFF	TGCAGCGCTACAGGGCCCACCGGGGAGCTGTTTTTT
TRBD1	TRBV11-2	TRBJ2-1	.	CASSLGTAYNEQFF	TGTGCCAGCAGCTTGGGGACAGCCTACAATGAGCAGTTCTTC
.	TRBV2	TRBJ2-1	once	CASRDNPEQFF	TGTGCCAGCAGGGACAACCCTGAGCAGTTCTTC
TRBD1	TRBV18	TRBJ1-6	.	CASSPTGAGSPLHF	TGTGCCAGCTCACCAACAGGGGCGGGCTCACCCCTCCACTTT
TRBD1	TRBV9	TRBJ2-5	.	CASSYMTGGQETQYF	TGTGCCAGCAGCTACATGACAGGGGGGCAAGAGACCCAGTACTTC
TRBD1	TRBV2	TRBJ1-1	.	CASTGGTEAFF	TGTGCCAGCACAGGGGGCACTGAAGCTTTCTTT
.	TRBV5-8	TRBJ2-6	once	CASSLATSLSGANVLTF	TGTGCCAGCAGCTTGGCCACTTCTCTCTCTGGGGCCAACGTCCTGACTTTC
.	TRBV9	TRBJ2-7	.	CASSAVGGDYEQYF	TGTGCCAGCAGCGCCGTCGGGGGTGACTACGAGCAGTACTTC
TRBD1	TRBV4-2	TRBJ2-7	.	CASSQDGTGIDEQYF	TGTGCCAGCAGCCAAGATGGGACAGGGATCGACGAGCAGTACTTC
TRBD2	TRBV10-3	TRBJ2-7	.	CAISDFGGGAMGYEQYF	TGTGCCATCAGTGACTTCGGCGGGGGGGCTATGGGCTACGAGCAGTACTTC
TRBD1	TRBV7-9	TRBJ1-1	few	CASSVGQGLGRAEAFF	TGTGCCAGCAGCGTGGGACAGGGACTGGGTAGGGCTGAAGCTTTCTTT